This T cell receptor beta chain appears in the sequencing data of a study of T-cell reconstitution after alpha-beta-depleted transplantation in children. Unique molecular identifiers were incorporated during preparation of the TCRbeta library. MiXCR, run by TCRdb on the PCR reads, gives a single entry per CDR3 protein. The sample holds about 400,000 distinct CDR3 sequences; around 21% are singletons and the top ten take 3.8%. The CDR3 covers 14 residues. V gave up 0 bases and J gave up 4 bases; unmatched junction bases: 4. Germline V gives CDR1 DFQATT, CDR2 SNEGSKA (reference sequence). V is TRBV20-1 and J is TRBJ2-5; 8 nucleotides line up with TRBD2. This sequence was found in a human donor who donated a stem cell graft to a child with acute myeloid leukemia. The sample consisted of PBMCs from the stem cell graft donor, taken from the stem cell graft. The CDR3, as DNA: TGCAGTGCTAGAGATCCTCGGGGGGGAGAGACCCAGTACTTC. Amino acids: CSARDPRGGETQYF.